This T cell receptor beta chain stems from a study of T cell changes during pregnancy in multiple sclerosis. The CDR3 is 12 residues long. V lost 5 bases and J lost 1, with 6 bases in between. Germline CDR1 and CDR2: SGHVS and FQNEAQ. Repertoires were generated with immunoSEQ multiplex PCR, while TCRdb's copy carries only in-frame clones and drops some. The sample contains more than 11,000 clones, over 85% of which appear only once. The chain recombines TRBV7-8 with TRBJ2-7; D is unresolved. The sample here was peripheral blood, taken in the second trimester of pregnancy. The TCR originated in a female donor in good health, enrolled as a control in a pregnancy study. The CDR3 here is CASSQFSYEQYF. The CDR3 DNA reads as TGTGCCAGCAGCCAATTTTCCTACGAGCAGTACTTC. Based on the CDR3 plus reference TRBV7-8 and TRBJ2-7, the full variable domain is GAGVSQSPRYKVAKRGQDVALRCDPISGHVSLFWYQQALGQGPEFLTYFQNEAQLDKSGLPSDRFFAERPEGSVSTLKIQRTQQEDSAVYLCASSQFSYEQYFGPGTRLTVT.